The 8 T cell receptor beta chains reported below all come from one sample, sequenced in a study of CD8 T cells in Susac syndrome. A quantity of about 0.45 to 1 ug RNA underwent reverse transcription using random hexamers. TCRdb called the immunoSEQ multiplex PCR reads again in MiXCR, with one record for every CDR3 protein. The sample includes 250,000 to 350,000 distinct CDR3 sequences, about 90% of them seen just once. Material: CD4+ T cells from PBMCs. The source is a human donor with multiple sclerosis.

The chain links TRBV14 to TRBJ2-1; D not resolved. CDR1 is SGHDN and CDR2 is FVKESK in the germline V gene. This CDR3 is built from 12 residues. The V end lost 0 bases, the J end lost 7 bases, and 4 bases lay between the germline ends. Written as DNA, the CDR3 is TGTGCCAGCAGCCAAGATAAGAATGAGCAGTTCTTC. Protein: CASSQDKNEQFF.

The rearrangement links TRBV6-1 to TRBJ1-5; unclear D gene. Germline V gene sequence: CDR1 MNHNS, CDR2 SASEGT. This CDR3 is 15 amino acids long. The V and J ends lost 4 bases and 2 bases respectively, with 12 bases between them. The CDR3 DNA reads as TGTGCCAGCAGTGGCCCCGGGCTGGGCAATCAGCCCCAGCATTTT. Translation gives CASSGPGLGNQPQHF.

The CDR3 bases are TGTGCCAGCAGCTTAACCGACCGCGGGATTCAGTACTTC. It is translated as CASSLTDRGIQYF. The chain employs TRBV7-3 and TRBJ2-4, with TRBD2 as a possible D gene (5 bases). The CDR3 has 13 amino acids. The V gene's germline CDR1 is SGHTA and CDR2 FQGTGA. V was clipped by 0 bases and J by 10 bases, with 10 bases between them.

The chain combines TRBV7-8 with TRBJ2-6; no definite D call. The CDR3 totals 17 residues. The V end was cut by 1 base, the J end by 0 bases, with 10 bases between. Germline loops: CDR1 SGHVS, CDR2 FQNEAQ. In DNA, the CDR3 is TGTGCCAGCAGCTTAGGACGACCGAGCTCTGGGGCCAACGTCCTGACTTTC. This sequence encodes CASSLGRPSSGANVLTF.

The chain couples TRBV3-1 to TRBJ2-3, with D unresolved. Germline lookup yields CDR1 LGHDT and CDR2 YNNKEL (reference sequence). CDR3 length: 14 residues. V shed 0 bases and J shed 0 bases, with 4 bases lying between them. CDR3 sequence reads: CASSQDHSTDTQYF. The CDR3 region has the DNA TGTGCCAGCAGCCAAGATCATAGCACAGATACGCAGTATTTT.

The sample holds one count of this clonotype. The rearrangement joins TRBV7-3 to TRBJ1-6; 7 bases map to TRBD1. V shed 3 bases and J 12 bases; nucleotides not matched to a gene: 5. CDR1 SGHTA and CDR2 FQGTGA come from the germline V gene. The CDR3 consists of 13 residues. CDR3 sequence (DNA): TGTGCCAGCAGCTTGTGGACAGGAGAACCCCTCCACTTT. Residues: CASSLWTGEPLHF.

DNA for the CDR3: TGTGCCAGCAGGGGGGCGGCTTCGGAAAAACTGTTTTTT. Translation: CASRGAASEKLFF. The chain combines TRBV2 with TRBJ1-4; possibly TRBD1 for D (6 bases). CDR3 size: 13 residues. CDR1 and CDR2 from the germline V gene are SNHLY and FYNNEI. V was shortened by 6 bases and J by 8 bases, with 13 bases between the two germline ends.

The rearrangement uses TRBV30 and TRBJ2-7; 7 bases fit TRBD2. The CDR3 has 12 amino acids. Germline CDR1 reads GTSNPN; CDR2 reads SVGIG (reference sequence). The J segment lost 1 base and the V segment lost 6 bases, leaving 3 bases of the junction unmatched. The CDR3 DNA reads TGTGCCTGTAGCGGGTCGTCCTACGAGCAGTACTTC. Translation: CACSGSSYEQYF.